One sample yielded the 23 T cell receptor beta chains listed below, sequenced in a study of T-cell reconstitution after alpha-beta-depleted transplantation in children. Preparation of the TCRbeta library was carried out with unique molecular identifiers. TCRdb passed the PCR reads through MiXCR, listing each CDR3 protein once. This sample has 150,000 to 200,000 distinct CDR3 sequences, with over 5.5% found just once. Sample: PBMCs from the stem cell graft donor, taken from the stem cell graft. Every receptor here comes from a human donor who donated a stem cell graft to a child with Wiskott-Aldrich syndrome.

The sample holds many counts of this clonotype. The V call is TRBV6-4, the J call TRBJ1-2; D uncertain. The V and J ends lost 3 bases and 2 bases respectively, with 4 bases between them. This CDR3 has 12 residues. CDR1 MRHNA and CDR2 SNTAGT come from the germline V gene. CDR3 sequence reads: CASSEANYGYTF. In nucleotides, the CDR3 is TGTGCCAGCAGTGAGGCCAACTATGGCTACACCTTC.

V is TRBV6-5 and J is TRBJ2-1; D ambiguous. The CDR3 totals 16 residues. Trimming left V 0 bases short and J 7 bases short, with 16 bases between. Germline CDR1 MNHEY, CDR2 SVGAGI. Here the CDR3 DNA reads TGTGCCAGCAGTTACTCCCTCGTAGGGAAGGGAAATGAGCAGTTCTTC. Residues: CASSYSLVGKGNEQFF.

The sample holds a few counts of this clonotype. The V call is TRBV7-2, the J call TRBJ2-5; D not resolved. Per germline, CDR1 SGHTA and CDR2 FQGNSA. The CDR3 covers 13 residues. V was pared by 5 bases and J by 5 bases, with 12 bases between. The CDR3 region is CASSPRRSETQYF. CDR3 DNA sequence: TGTGCCAGCAGCCCCCGGCGCTCGGAGACCCAGTACTTC.

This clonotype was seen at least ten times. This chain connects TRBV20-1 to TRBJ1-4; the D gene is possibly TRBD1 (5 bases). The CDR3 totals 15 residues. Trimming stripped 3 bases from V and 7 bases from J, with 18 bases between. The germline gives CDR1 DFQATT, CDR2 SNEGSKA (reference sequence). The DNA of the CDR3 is TGCAGTGCTAGGACGGGACGTCTAGGTGCTGAAAAACTGTTTTTT. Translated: CSARTGRLGAEKLFF.

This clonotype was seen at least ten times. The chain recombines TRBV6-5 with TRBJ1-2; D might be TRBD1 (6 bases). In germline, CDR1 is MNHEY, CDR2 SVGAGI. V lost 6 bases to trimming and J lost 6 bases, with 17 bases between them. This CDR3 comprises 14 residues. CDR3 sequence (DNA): TGTGCCAGCAGCTACCTACAGGGTGCGGATGGCTACACCTTC. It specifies CASSYLQGADGYTF.

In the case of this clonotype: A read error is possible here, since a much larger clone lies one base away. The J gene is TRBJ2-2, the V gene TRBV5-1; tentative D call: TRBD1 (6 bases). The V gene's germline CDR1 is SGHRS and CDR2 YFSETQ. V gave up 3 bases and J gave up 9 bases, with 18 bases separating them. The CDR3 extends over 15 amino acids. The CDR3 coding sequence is TGCGCCAGCAGCTCCCGGCCGGACAGAACCAGGGAGCTGTTTTTT. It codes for CASSSRPDRTRELFF.

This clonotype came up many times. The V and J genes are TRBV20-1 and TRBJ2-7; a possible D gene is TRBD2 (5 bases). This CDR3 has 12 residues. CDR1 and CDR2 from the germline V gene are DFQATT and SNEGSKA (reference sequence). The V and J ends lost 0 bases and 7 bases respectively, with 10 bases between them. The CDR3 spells CSARDRRGEQYF. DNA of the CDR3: TGCAGTGCTAGAGATCGGCGCGGGGAGCAGTACTTC.

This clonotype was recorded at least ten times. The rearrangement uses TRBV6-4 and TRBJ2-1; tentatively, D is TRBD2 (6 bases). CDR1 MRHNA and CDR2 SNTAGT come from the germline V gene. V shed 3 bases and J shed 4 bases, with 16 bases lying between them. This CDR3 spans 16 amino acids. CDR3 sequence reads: CASSENPGVGYNEQFF. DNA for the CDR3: TGTGCCAGCAGTGAGAACCCGGGGGTGGGATACAATGAGCAGTTCTTC.

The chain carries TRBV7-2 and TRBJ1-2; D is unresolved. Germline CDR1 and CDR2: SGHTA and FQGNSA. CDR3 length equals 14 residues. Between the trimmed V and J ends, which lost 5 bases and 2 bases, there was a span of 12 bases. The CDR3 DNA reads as TGTGCCAGCAGCCCGAGGGTAGGGAACTATGGCTACACCTTC. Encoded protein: CASSPRVGNYGYTF.

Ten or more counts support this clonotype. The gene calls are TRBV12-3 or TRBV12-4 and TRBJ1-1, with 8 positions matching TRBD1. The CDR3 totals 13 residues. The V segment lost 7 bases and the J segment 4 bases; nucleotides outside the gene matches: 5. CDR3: CASTGQGRTEAFF. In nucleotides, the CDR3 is TGTGCCAGCACCGGACAGGGACGCACTGAAGCTTTCTTT.

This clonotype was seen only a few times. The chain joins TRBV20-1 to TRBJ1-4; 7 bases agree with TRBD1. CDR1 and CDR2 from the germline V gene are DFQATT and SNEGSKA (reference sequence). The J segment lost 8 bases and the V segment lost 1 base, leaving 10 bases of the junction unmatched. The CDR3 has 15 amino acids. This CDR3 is CSARVRTGVFEKLFF. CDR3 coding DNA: TGCAGTGCTAGAGTAAGAACAGGGGTCTTCGAAAAACTGTTTTTT.

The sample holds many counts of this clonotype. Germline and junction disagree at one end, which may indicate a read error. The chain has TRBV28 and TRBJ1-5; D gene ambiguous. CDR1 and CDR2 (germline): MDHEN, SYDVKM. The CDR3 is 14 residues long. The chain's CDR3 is CASSLYRRTHQPLF. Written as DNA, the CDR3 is TGTGCCAGCAGTTTGTATCGGAGGACCCATCAGCCCCTTTTT. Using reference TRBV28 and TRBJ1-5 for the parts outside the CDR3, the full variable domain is DVKVTQSSRYLVKRTGEKVFLECVQDMDHENMFWYRQDPGLGLRLIYFSYDVKMKEKGDIPEGYSVSREKKERFSLILESASTNQTSMYLCASSLYRRTHQPLFGDGTRLSIL.

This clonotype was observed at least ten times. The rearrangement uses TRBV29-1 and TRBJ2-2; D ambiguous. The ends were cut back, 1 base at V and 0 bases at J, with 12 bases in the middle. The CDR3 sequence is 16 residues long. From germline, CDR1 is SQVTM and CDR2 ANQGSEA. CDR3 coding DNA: TGCAGCGTTGAAGCCCGCGGACGTACGAACACCGGGGAGCTGTTTTTT. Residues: CSVEARGRTNTGELFF.

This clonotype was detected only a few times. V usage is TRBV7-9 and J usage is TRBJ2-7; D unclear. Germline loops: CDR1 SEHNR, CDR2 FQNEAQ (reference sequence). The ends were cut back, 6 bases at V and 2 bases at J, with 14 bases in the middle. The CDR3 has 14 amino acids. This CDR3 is CASSLSAGTYEQYF. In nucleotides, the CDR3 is TGTGCCAGCAGTTTGAGCGCTGGAACCTACGAGCAGTACTTC. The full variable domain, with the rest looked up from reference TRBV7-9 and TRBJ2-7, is DTGVSQNPRHKITKRGQNVTFRCDPISEHNRLYWYRQTLGQGPEFLTYFQNEAQLEKSRLLSDRFSAERPKGSFSTLEIQRTEQGDSAMYLCASSLSAGTYEQYFGPGTRLTVT.

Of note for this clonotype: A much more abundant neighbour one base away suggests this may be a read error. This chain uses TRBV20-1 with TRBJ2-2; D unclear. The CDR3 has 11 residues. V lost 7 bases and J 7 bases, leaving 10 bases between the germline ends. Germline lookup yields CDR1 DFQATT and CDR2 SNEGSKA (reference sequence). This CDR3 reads CSVYSSGELFF. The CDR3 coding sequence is TGCAGTGTATATTCAAGCGGGGAGCTGTTTTTT.

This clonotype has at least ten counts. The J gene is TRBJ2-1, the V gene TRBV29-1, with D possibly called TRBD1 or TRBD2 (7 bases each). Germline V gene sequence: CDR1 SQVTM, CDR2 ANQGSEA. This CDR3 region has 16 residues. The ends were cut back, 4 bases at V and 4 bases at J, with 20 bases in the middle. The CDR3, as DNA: TGCAGCGTTGTCGGGGGGTCGGGACAGCGTTACAATGAGCAGTTCTTC. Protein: CSVVGGSGQRYNEQFF.

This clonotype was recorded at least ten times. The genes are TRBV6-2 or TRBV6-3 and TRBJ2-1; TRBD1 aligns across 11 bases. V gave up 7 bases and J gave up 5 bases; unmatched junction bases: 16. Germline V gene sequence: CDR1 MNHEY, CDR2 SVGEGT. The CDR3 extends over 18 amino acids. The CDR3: CASTNRKRDRGKDNEQFF. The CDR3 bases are TGTGCCAGCACCAACCGAAAGAGGGACAGGGGGAAAGACAATGAGCAGTTCTTC.

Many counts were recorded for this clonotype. CDR3 sequence: CASRERDQPQHF. The CDR3, as DNA: TGTGCCAGCAGGGAGAGGGATCAGCCCCAGCATTTT. The rearrangement uses TRBV6-1 and TRBJ1-5; D is uncertain. Germline CDR1 and CDR2: MNHNS and SASEGT. Trimming stripped 6 bases from V and 5 bases from J, with 8 bases between. The CDR3 length is 12 residues.

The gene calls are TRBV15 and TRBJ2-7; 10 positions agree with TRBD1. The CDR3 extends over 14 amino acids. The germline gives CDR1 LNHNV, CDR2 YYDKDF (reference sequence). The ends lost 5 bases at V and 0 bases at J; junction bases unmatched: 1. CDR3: CATSRDRGSYEQYF. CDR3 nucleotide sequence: TGTGCCACCAGCCGGGACAGGGGCTCCTACGAGCAGTACTTC.

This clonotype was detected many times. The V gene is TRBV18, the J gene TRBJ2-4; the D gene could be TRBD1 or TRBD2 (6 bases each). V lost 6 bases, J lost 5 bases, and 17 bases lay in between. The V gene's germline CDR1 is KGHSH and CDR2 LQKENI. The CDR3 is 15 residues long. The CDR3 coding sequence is TGTGCCAGCTCTCCTGGGGCAGGGGAGGAAAACATTCAGTACTTC. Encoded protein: CASSPGAGEENIQYF.

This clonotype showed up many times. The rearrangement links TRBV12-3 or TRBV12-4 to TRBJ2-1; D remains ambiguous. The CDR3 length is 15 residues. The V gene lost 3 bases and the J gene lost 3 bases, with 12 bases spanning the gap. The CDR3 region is CASSLIAESYNEQFF. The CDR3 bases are TGTGCCAGCAGTTTGATAGCAGAAAGCTACAATGAGCAGTTCTTC.

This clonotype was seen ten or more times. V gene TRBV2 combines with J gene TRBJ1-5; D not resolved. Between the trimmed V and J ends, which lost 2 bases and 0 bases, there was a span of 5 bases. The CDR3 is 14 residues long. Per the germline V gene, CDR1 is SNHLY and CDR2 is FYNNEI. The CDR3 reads CASSEWTSNQPQHF. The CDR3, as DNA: TGTGCCAGCAGTGAATGGACTAGCAATCAGCCCCAGCATTTT.

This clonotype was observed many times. The DNA for the CDR3 is TGTGCCAGCAGCCCAAGCCCCTACGAGCAGTACTTC. This translates into CASSPSPYEQYF. V is TRBV13 and J is TRBJ2-7; no clear D gene. This CDR3 has 12 residues. The V gene lost 5 bases and the J gene lost 2 bases, with 7 bases spanning the gap. CDR1 PRHDT and CDR2 FYEKMQ come from the germline V gene (reference sequence).